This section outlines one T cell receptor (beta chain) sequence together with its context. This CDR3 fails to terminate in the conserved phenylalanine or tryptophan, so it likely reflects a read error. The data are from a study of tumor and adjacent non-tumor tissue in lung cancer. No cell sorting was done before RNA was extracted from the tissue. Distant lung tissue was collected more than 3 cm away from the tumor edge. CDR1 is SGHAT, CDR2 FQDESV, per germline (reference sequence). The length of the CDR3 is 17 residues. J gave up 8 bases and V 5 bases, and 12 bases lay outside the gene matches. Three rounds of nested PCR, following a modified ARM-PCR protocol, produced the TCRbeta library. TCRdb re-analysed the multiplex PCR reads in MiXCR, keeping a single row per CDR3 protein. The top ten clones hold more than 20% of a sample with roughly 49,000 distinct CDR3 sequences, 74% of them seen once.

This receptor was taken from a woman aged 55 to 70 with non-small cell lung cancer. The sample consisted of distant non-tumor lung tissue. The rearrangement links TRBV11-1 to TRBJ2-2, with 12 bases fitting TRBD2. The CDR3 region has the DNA TGTGCCAGCAGCCCGCGACTAGCGGGAGAATCCATAGGGGAGCTGTTTCTT. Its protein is CASSPRLAGESIGELFL.